The next 19 T cell receptor beta chains were all read from a single sample in a study of identical twins. MiXCR, run by TCRdb on the 5' RACE reads, gives a single entry per CDR3 protein. The table has fewer than 900,000 distinct CDR3 sequences, 20% to 25% seen once. The same specimen was also included in a second study, on T cells expressing NK-cell markers.

Sequences were obtained from PBMCs. These receptors came from a young woman in good health.

In this sample, this clonotype turned up a few times. The chain recombines TRBV20-1 with TRBJ2-1; D perhaps matches TRBD1 (6 bases). CDR3 size: 13 residues. The germline V gene has CDR1 DFQATT and CDR2 SNEGSKA (reference sequence). V was clipped by 1 base and J by 9 bases, with 13 bases between them. The CDR3 region has the DNA TGCAGTGCTAGAGCCCCAAGGGGGATTGAGCAGTTCTTC. This sequence encodes CSARAPRGIEQFF.

This clonotype was picked up a small number of times. The chain links TRBV5-1 to TRBJ2-7; 11 nucleotides line up with TRBD2. Germline loops: CDR1 SGHRS, CDR2 YFSETQ. The CDR3 is made up of 15 amino acids. V was clipped by 2 bases and J by 4 bases; unmatched bases: 5. CDR3 nucleotide sequence: TGCGCCAGCAGCTTACGGACTAGCGGGTTATACGAGCAGTACTTC. Translating gives CASSLRTSGLYEQYF.

The chain recombines TRBV7-9 with TRBJ2-5; 9 bases map to TRBD2. The germline V gene has CDR1 SEHNR and CDR2 FQNEAQ (reference sequence). The J segment lost 2 bases and the V segment lost 5 bases, leaving 3 bases of the junction unmatched. The CDR3 length is 14 residues. The DNA for the CDR3 is TGTGCCAGCAGCACGACTAGCGGACAAGAGACCCAGTACTTC. It codes for CASSTTSGQETQYF.

This clonotype was counted a single time. The chain couples TRBV20-1 to TRBJ2-4; D not certain. There are 14 residues in the CDR3. The germline CDR1 and CDR2 sequences are DFQATT and SNEGSKA (reference sequence). Deletions cut 7 bases from V and 5 bases from J, with 18 bases between. This CDR3 is CSVKRPLYQNIQYF. CDR3 nucleotide sequence: TGCAGTGTTAAACGGCCCCTCTACCAAAACATTCAGTACTTC.

This clonotype has just a few counts. The gene calls are TRBV29-1 and TRBJ2-3, with D possibly TRBD1 on 6 matching bases. Germline CDR1 is SQVTM and CDR2 is ANQGSEA. The CDR3 extends over 13 amino acids. The V and J ends lost 5 bases and 1 base respectively, with 10 bases between them. The CDR3 spells CSVNRDGTDTQYF. The CDR3 DNA is TGCAGCGTTAACAGGGACGGCACAGATACGCAGTATTTT.

This clonotype has only a few counts. The chain combines TRBV5-1 with TRBJ1-4; 7 nucleotides match TRBD1. Germline values: CDR1 SGHRS, CDR2 YFSETQ. The CDR3 extends over 16 amino acids. V lost 4 bases and J lost 0; bases outside the gene matches: 6. CDR3 sequence (DNA): TGCGCCAGCAGCACCGGACAGGTTGCAACTAATGAAAAACTGTTTTTT. Its protein product is CASSTGQVATNEKLFF.

This clonotype was observed at least ten times. The rearrangement links TRBV5-1 to TRBJ2-3; D remains unclear. V lost 4 bases to trimming and J lost 6 bases, with 12 bases between them. The CDR3 consists of 13 residues. The germline V gene encodes CDR1 SGHRS and CDR2 YFSETQ. The CDR3 coding sequence is TGCGCCAGCAGCCTTGTGTCTCCGGATACGCAGTATTTT. It codes for CASSLVSPDTQYF.

The V gene is TRBV20-1, the J gene TRBJ2-3; 14 bases are a match to TRBD2. Unmatched junction bases numbered 4, after V lost 6 bases and J lost 5 bases. Germline V gives CDR1 DFQATT, CDR2 SNEGSKA (reference sequence). The CDR3 runs 14 residues. The CDR3 coding sequence is TGCAGTGCACGTGGGACTAGCGGGAGAGATACGCAGTATTTT. This sequence encodes CSARGTSGRDTQYF.

This chain links TRBV20-1 with TRBJ2-5; 9 bases align to TRBD2. This CDR3 is 18 amino acids long. Germline loops: CDR1 DFQATT, CDR2 SNEGSKA (reference sequence). V was clipped by 0 bases and J by 2 bases; unmatched bases: 13. In nucleotides, the CDR3 is TGCAGTGCTAGAGATAGGATTGGGAGCGGGGGGATACAAGAGACCCAGTACTTC. Protein sequence: CSARDRIGSGGIQETQYF.

This clonotype was observed at least ten times. V usage is TRBV7-9 and J usage is TRBJ2-5, with a possible D match to TRBD1 (5 bases). CDR1 and CDR2 from the germline V gene are SEHNR and FQNEAQ (reference sequence). Trimming shortened V by 4 bases and J by 5 bases, and 17 bases separated the two germline ends. The CDR3 totals 15 residues. CDR3 nucleotides: TGTGCCAGCAGCTCGTCCCTCAGGGCTCTGGAGACCCAGTACTTC. Its protein product is CASSSSLRALETQYF. The complete variable domain, with remaining parts taken from reference TRBV7-9 and TRBJ2-5, reads DTGVSQNPRHKITKRGQNVTFRCDPISEHNRLYWYRQTLGQGPEFLTYFQNEAQLEKSRLLSDRFSAERPKGSFSTLEIQRTEQGDSAMYLCASSSSLRALETQYFGPGTRLLVL.

This clonotype was detected many times. This chain links TRBV12-3 or TRBV12-4 with TRBJ2-3; D is unclear. This CDR3 comprises 14 residues. V gave up 6 bases and J gave up 4 bases, with 14 bases separating them. The CDR3: CASSYLHGPDTQYF. As DNA, the CDR3 is TGTGCCAGCAGCTACCTCCACGGACCAGATACGCAGTATTTT.

The CDR3 loop reads CASSQDWGGSGYNEQFF. CDR3 in DNA: TGCGCCAGCAGCCAAGACTGGGGCGGGAGTGGATACAATGAGCAGTTCTTC. The chain links TRBV4-3 to TRBJ2-1; 7 nucleotides align to TRBD2. This CDR3 is built from 17 residues. J lost 4 bases, V lost 0 bases, and 9 bases had no gene match. Germline assignment: CDR1 LGHNA and CDR2 YSLEER.

This clonotype has just a few counts. The chain carries TRBV20-1 and TRBJ2-1, with 12 bases lining up with TRBD2. The CDR3 is made up of 15 amino acids. Germline CDR1 reads DFQATT; CDR2 reads SNEGSKA (reference sequence). Unmatched junction bases numbered 9, after V lost 5 bases and J lost 7 bases. CDR3 amino acids: CSALSSGRGGNEQFF. The DNA for the CDR3 is TGCAGTGCTCTATCTAGCGGGAGGGGTGGGAATGAGCAGTTCTTC.

A few counts support this clonotype. The rearrangement uses TRBV9 and TRBJ2-1, with 10 bases fitting TRBD2. Trimming removed 1 base from V and 6 bases from J; junction bases left unmatched: 4. Germline V CDR1 and CDR2: SGDLS, YYNGEE. The CDR3 runs to 15 residues. This CDR3 reads CASSVSPSGGNEQFF. DNA of the CDR3: TGTGCCAGCAGCGTAAGCCCTAGCGGGGGCAATGAGCAGTTCTTC.

This clonotype was observed at least ten times. The chain couples TRBV9 to TRBJ2-7; D not certain. Trimming took 0 bases from V and 1 from J, leaving 8 bases between them. The CDR3 runs to 14 residues. Germline CDR1 and CDR2: SGDLS and YYNGEE. CDR3 protein: CASSVGATSYEQYF. The CDR3 nucleotides read TGTGCCAGCAGCGTAGGTGCGACTTCCTACGAGCAGTACTTC.

The rearrangement uses TRBV10-3 and TRBJ2-1, with D possibly TRBD2 on 6 matching bases. The germline V gene encodes CDR1 ENHRY and CDR2 SYGVKD. CDR3 length: 17 amino acids. V shed 6 bases and J shed 1 base, with 19 bases lying between them. CDR3 sequence reads: CAISKLDTSSSYNEQFF. The CDR3 coding sequence is TGTGCCATCAGCAAACTAGATACTAGCTCGTCCTACAATGAGCAGTTCTTC.

The V call is TRBV20-1, the J call TRBJ2-5; a weak D match, TRBD1 (6 bases). Deletions cut 5 bases from V and 5 bases from J, with 24 bases between. The CDR3 is made up of 16 amino acids. Germline CDR1 reads DFQATT; CDR2 reads SNEGSKA (reference sequence). The CDR3 coding sequence is TGCAGTGCTCAGGACAGAGTGAGTGGTTTCGTGGAGACCCAGTACTTC. As protein: CSAQDRVSGFVETQYF.

V and J are TRBV27 and TRBJ2-7; 8 bases fit TRBD2. V shed 7 bases, J shed 2 bases, and the junction held 7 bases outside the gene matches. Germline CDR1 and CDR2: MNHEY and SMNVEV (reference sequence). The CDR3 is made up of 14 amino acids. CDR3 amino acids: CASTPSGSAYEQYF. Here the CDR3 DNA reads TGTGCCAGCACCCCCAGCGGGAGTGCCTACGAGCAGTACTTC.

This clonotype was found many times. In DNA, the CDR3 is TGTGCCAGCCCCTGCGCCACCTACGAGCAGTACTTC. The encoded protein is CASPCATYEQYF. The chain is built from TRBV27 and TRBJ2-7; D not certain. The V and J ends lost 8 bases and 2 bases respectively, with 10 bases between them. CDR3 length equals 12 residues. CDR1 and CDR2 from the germline V gene are MNHEY and SMNVEV (reference sequence).